These 26 T cell receptor beta chains originate from one sample sequenced in a study of vaccination and CD4 T cells after COVID-19. Cultured CD4+ T-cell DNA underwent Oncomine TCR Beta short-read sequencing. Using its own MiXCR run on the PCR reads, TCRdb lists one record per CDR3 protein. The table has a few thousand distinct CDR3 sequences, around three fifths seen once; the top ten hold about a third. As to treatment: approximately 11-day PBMC culture with coronavirus spike peptide pools or control peptides (ViraFEST assay). No antigen is known for these receptors. The sample consisted of CD4+ T cells from blood, cultured in vitro. All receptors derive from a human donor who had recovered from COVID-19.

This clonotype showed up just a few times. The CDR3 spells CSARALKWDSGGYTF. In DNA form, the CDR3 reads TGCAGTGCTAGAGCGCTAAAATGGGACAGTGGTGGCTACACCTTC. This sequence joins TRBV20-1 and TRBJ1-2; 7 positions agree with TRBD1. CDR1 is DFQATT and CDR2 is SNEGSKA in the germline V gene (reference sequence). The CDR3 is 15 amino acids. V was clipped by 1 base and J by 7 bases; unmatched bases: 12.

The chain couples TRBV6-1 to TRBJ2-5, with TRBD1 as a possible D gene (7 bases). The CDR3 length is 13 residues. Trimming took 5 bases from V and 5 from J, leaving 12 bases between them. CDR1 is MNHNS, CDR2 SASEGT, per germline. In DNA form, the CDR3 reads TGTGCCAGCAGTCCGACAGGGAGGGAGACCCAGTACTTC. Its translation: CASSPTGRETQYF.

The chain recombines TRBV20-1 with TRBJ1-6, with a possible D match to TRBD1 (5 bases). The germline V gene encodes CDR1 DFQATT and CDR2 SNEGSKA (reference sequence). Trimming left V 5 bases short and J 7 bases short, with 15 bases between. The length of the CDR3 is 14 residues. Here the CDR3 DNA reads TGCAGTGCTGGCACCGGGACGGTGAATTCACCCCTCCACTTT. Its protein is CSAGTGTVNSPLHF.

The gene calls are TRBV15 and TRBJ2-7; D not resolved. There are 15 residues in the CDR3. Germline V gene lookup returns CDR1 LNHNV and CDR2 YYDKDF (reference sequence). V shed 0 bases and J shed 0 bases, with 9 bases lying between them. In DNA, the CDR3 is TGTGCCACCAGCAGAGATATCAGCCCCTCCTACGAGCAGTACTTC. It encodes CATSRDISPSYEQYF.

V gene TRBV6-1 combines with J gene TRBJ1-5; D gene uncertain. The CDR3 has 13 residues. V lost 1 base to trimming and J lost 14 bases, with 15 bases between them. Germline lookup yields CDR1 MNHNS and CDR2 SASEGT. In DNA, the CDR3 is TGTGCCAGCAGTGAAGTTCCGACCCGATATGAGCATTTT. Protein product: CASSEVPTRYEHF.

The V call is TRBV6-5, the J call TRBJ1-2; perhaps TRBD1 as D (5 bases). The V and J ends lost 2 bases and 5 bases respectively, with 12 bases between them. CDR3 size: 14 residues. Germline-derived CDR1 and CDR2 are MNHEY and SVGAGI. CDR3 residues: CASSYIGAVYGYTF. The CDR3 nucleotides read TGTGCCAGCAGTTACATCGGGGCCGTATATGGCTACACCTTC.

This clonotype was detected once. The V and J genes are TRBV28 and TRBJ2-7; no firm D call. Germline assignment: CDR1 MDHEN and CDR2 SYDVKM. The CDR3 sequence is 13 residues long. V was trimmed by 4 bases and J by 5 bases, leaving 12 bases between them. The chain's CDR3 is CASSWAAEDEQYF. The CDR3 bases are TGTGCCAGCAGTTGGGCCGCAGAAGACGAGCAGTACTTC.

The chain uses TRBV28 and TRBJ1-6; no clear D. CDR1 and CDR2 (germline): MDHEN, SYDVKM. V was trimmed by 10 bases and J by 10 bases, leaving 17 bases between them. The CDR3 spans 13 residues. In DNA form, the CDR3 reads TGTGCCACCGGAACAGCGGTAGAATCACCCCTCCACTTT. It codes for CATGTAVESPLHF.

This clonotype counts as medium-sized. The chain uses TRBV10-3 and TRBJ2-7, with 8 positions matching TRBD1. Losses at the gene ends were 4 bases for V and 3 bases for J; bases not matched to a gene: 2. Germline V gives CDR1 ENHRY, CDR2 SYGVKD. This CDR3 is 13 amino acids long. In nucleotides, the CDR3 is TGTGCCATCAGTGTAGACAGGGGCTACGAGCAGTACTTC. Its protein product is CAISVDRGYEQYF.

This clonotype has a single count. The rearrangement uses TRBV19 and TRBJ2-1; D might be TRBD1 or TRBD2, each matching 7 bases. Per germline, CDR1 LNHDA and CDR2 SQIVND (reference sequence). V gave up 5 bases and J gave up 3 bases, with 14 bases separating them. The CDR3 is 15 residues long. CDR3 nucleotide sequence: TGTGCCAGTAGTGTCCAGGGGGGGGACTACAATGAGCAGTTCTTC. This gives the protein CASSVQGGDYNEQFF.

The chain recombines TRBV7-2 with TRBJ2-5; D possibly corresponds to TRBD2 (5 bases). V lost 1 base, J lost 5 bases, and 11 bases lay in between. In germline, CDR1 is SGHTA, CDR2 FQGNSA. The CDR3 totals 14 residues. The CDR3 loop reads CASSLEFTGETQYF. Here the CDR3 DNA reads TGTGCCAGCAGCTTAGAATTCACGGGGGAGACCCAGTACTTC. The full variable domain, rest sourced from reference TRBV7-2 and TRBJ2-5, is GAGVSQSPSNKVTEKGKDVELRCDPISGHTALYWYRQSLGQGLEFLIYFQGNSAPDKSGLPSDRFSAERTGGSVSTLTIQRTQQEDSAVYLCASSLEFTGETQYFGPGTRLLVL.

The rearrangement uses TRBV6-1 and TRBJ1-2; 7 nucleotides match TRBD1. The trim removed 5 bases at V and 5 bases at J, leaving 5 bases unmatched. The CDR3 is 13 amino acids. CDR1 MNHNS and CDR2 SASEGT come from the germline V gene. The DNA for the CDR3 is TGTGCCAGCAGTAAACAGGGGAAGTATGGCTACACCTTC. It yields the protein CASSKQGKYGYTF.

Only a few counts were recorded for this clonotype. Here the CDR3 reads CASEGQIYGYTF. The CDR3 coding sequence is TGTGCCAGCGAGGGACAGATCTATGGCTACACCTTC. The chain combines TRBV6-1 with TRBJ1-2; TRBD1 matches 7 bases. CDR3 length: 12 amino acids. V was pared by 8 bases and J by 4 bases, with 4 bases of the junction left unmatched. Germline assignment: CDR1 MNHNS and CDR2 SASEGT.

This chain links TRBV2 with TRBJ1-5; D is unresolved. Germline V gene sequence: CDR1 SNHLY, CDR2 FYNNEI. The CDR3 is made up of 14 amino acids. The V gene lost 1 base and the J gene lost 0 bases, with 4 bases spanning the gap. DNA of the CDR3: TGTGCCAGCAGTGAAGGGCATAGCAATCAGCCCCAGCATTTT. It is translated as CASSEGHSNQPQHF.

The J gene is TRBJ1-1, the V gene TRBV7-9; D is ambiguous. Germline V gene sequence: CDR1 SEHNR, CDR2 FQNEAQ (reference sequence). CDR3 length equals 14 residues. V lost 2 bases, J lost 0 bases, and 7 bases lay in between. This CDR3 reads CASSLTGVNTEAFF. In DNA form, the CDR3 reads TGTGCCAGCAGCTTAACTGGGGTGAACACTGAAGCTTTCTTT.

V and J are TRBV7-9 and TRBJ1-6; a weak D match, TRBD1 (6 bases). Trimming pared 5 bases from V and 11 bases from J, leaving 13 bases between. The CDR3 is made up of 13 amino acids. Germline assignment: CDR1 SEHNR and CDR2 FQNEAQ (reference sequence). CDR3 loop: CASSPRQETPLHF. DNA for the CDR3: TGTGCCAGCAGCCCAAGACAGGAGACACCCCTCCACTTT.

This clonotype has only a few counts. The chain links TRBV6-5 to TRBJ1-5, with TRBD1 matching over 8 bases. The ends lost 4 bases at V and 6 bases at J; junction bases unmatched: 8. The CDR3 extends over 15 amino acids. Per germline, CDR1 MNHEY and CDR2 SVGAGI. The CDR3: CASSLTGQGGQPQHF. DNA of the CDR3: TGTGCCAGCAGTTTGACCGGACAGGGAGGTCAGCCCCAGCATTTT.

The V call is TRBV28, the J call TRBJ1-5; tentatively, D is TRBD1 (5 bases). Per germline, CDR1 MDHEN and CDR2 SYDVKM. V lost 8 bases and J 7 bases, leaving 12 bases between the germline ends. The CDR3 covers 12 residues. The chain's CDR3 is CASRDSPQPQHF. In DNA form, the CDR3 reads TGTGCCAGCCGGGACTCTCCACAGCCCCAGCATTTT.

The rearrangement uses TRBV27 and TRBJ1-6, with a tentative D call TRBD1 (5 bases). Germline CDR1 reads MNHEY; CDR2 reads SMNVEV (reference sequence). The CDR3 has 15 amino acids. V dropped 2 bases and J dropped 7 bases, with 12 bases sitting between them. The CDR3 region has the DNA TGTGCCAGCAGTTTAGAGGGTGAGGGGAATTCACCCCTCCACTTT. Encoded protein: CASSLEGEGNSPLHF.

The rearrangement links TRBV27 to TRBJ2-5, with a tentative D call TRBD1 (5 bases). Per germline, CDR1 MNHEY and CDR2 SMNVEV (reference sequence). V was trimmed by 6 bases and J by 7 bases, leaving 18 bases between them. The CDR3 totals 14 residues. The CDR3, as DNA: TGTGCCAGCAGATTAGGGGTCCTGAGACCGACCCAGTACTTC. It yields the protein CASRLGVLRPTQYF.

The chain links TRBV6-5 to TRBJ2-7; D gene ambiguous. The V end was cut by 4 bases, the J end by 6 bases, with 13 bases between. This CDR3 spans 13 amino acids. CDR1 and CDR2 from the germline V gene are MNHEY and SVGAGI. CDR3 nucleotide sequence: TGTGCCAGCAGTTCACCGTATACCTCCGAGCAGTACTTC. Translating gives CASSSPYTSEQYF.

The chain has TRBV29-1 and TRBJ2-5; 9 bases fit TRBD1. The ends lost 3 bases at V and 7 bases at J; junction bases unmatched: 15. CDR3 length equals 16 residues. Germline CDR1 SQVTM, CDR2 ANQGSEA. The CDR3 DNA sequence: TGCAGCGTTGACGGGACAGGGTTATTCAGTTCGGGGACCCAGTACTTC. It encodes CSVDGTGLFSSGTQYF. The entire variable domain, with the rest obtained from reference TRBV29-1 and TRBJ2-5, is as follows: SAVISQKPSRDICQRGTSLTIQCQVDSQVTMMFWYRQQPGQSLTLIATANQGSEATYESGFVIDKFPISRPNLTFSTLTVSNMSPEDSSIYLCSVDGTGLFSSGTQYFGPGTRLLVL.

The chain has TRBV6-1 and TRBJ1-5, with D unclear. The CDR3 is made up of 14 amino acids. Germline CDR1 and CDR2: MNHNS and SASEGT. V was shortened by 2 bases and J by 4 bases, with 9 bases between the two germline ends. CDR3 loop: CASSERRQNQPQHF. The CDR3 region has the DNA TGTGCCAGCAGTGAACGTCGGCAGAATCAGCCCCAGCATTTT.

The chain carries TRBV10-3 and TRBJ1-1; a weak D match, TRBD1 (6 bases). This CDR3 has 15 amino acids. V shed 4 bases and J shed 4 bases, with 16 bases lying between them. Looked up from germline, CDR1 is ENHRY and CDR2 is SYGVKD. CDR3 amino acids: CAISGQGRWGTEAFF. Written as DNA, the CDR3 is TGTGCCATCAGTGGTCAGGGGAGGTGGGGCACTGAAGCTTTCTTT.

This clonotype was counted a few times. The chain recombines TRBV6-1 with TRBJ2-7; 13 bases are a match to TRBD2. Germline V gene sequence: CDR1 MNHNS, CDR2 SASEGT. CDR3 size: 15 residues. V trimming: 6 bases; J trimming: 2 bases; junction bases outside the gene matches: 4. CDR3 loop: CASSPTSGGTYEQYF. The CDR3 nucleotides read TGTGCCAGCAGCCCGACTAGCGGGGGGACCTACGAGCAGTACTTC.

This clonotype was observed a handful of times. The chain combines TRBV20-1 with TRBJ1-5; D uncertain. The CDR3 totals 13 residues. CDR1 is DFQATT, CDR2 SNEGSKA, per germline (reference sequence). V dropped 7 bases and J dropped 2 bases, with 12 bases sitting between them. In nucleotides, the CDR3 is TGCAGTGAAGCCGGCCCGGGCAATCAGCCCCAGCATTTT. This gives the protein CSEAGPGNQPQHF.